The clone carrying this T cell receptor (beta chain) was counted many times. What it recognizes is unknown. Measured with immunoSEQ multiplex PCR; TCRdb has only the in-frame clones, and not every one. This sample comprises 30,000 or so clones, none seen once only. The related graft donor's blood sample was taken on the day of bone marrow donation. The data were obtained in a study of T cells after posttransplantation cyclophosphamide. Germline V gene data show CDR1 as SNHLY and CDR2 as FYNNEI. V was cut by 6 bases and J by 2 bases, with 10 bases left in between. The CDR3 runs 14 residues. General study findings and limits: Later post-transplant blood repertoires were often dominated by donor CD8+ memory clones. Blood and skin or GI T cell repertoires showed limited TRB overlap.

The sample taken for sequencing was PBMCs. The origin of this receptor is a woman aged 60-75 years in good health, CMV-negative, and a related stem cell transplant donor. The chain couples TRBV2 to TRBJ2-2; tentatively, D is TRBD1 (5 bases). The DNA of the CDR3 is TGTGCCAGCAGGACAGAACTAAACACCGGGGAGCTGTTTTTT. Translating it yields CASRTELNTGELFF.